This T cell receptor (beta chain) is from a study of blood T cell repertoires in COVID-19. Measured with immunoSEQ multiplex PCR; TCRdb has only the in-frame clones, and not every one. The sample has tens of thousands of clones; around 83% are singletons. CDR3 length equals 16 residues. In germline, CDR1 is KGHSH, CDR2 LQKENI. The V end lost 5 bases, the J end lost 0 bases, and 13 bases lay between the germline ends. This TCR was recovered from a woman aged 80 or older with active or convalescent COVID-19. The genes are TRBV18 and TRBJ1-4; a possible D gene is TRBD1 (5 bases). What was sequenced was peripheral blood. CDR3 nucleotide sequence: TGTGCCAGCTCATCTAGACAGACCGCAACTAATGAAAAACTGTTTTTT. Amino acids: CASSSRQTATNEKLFF.